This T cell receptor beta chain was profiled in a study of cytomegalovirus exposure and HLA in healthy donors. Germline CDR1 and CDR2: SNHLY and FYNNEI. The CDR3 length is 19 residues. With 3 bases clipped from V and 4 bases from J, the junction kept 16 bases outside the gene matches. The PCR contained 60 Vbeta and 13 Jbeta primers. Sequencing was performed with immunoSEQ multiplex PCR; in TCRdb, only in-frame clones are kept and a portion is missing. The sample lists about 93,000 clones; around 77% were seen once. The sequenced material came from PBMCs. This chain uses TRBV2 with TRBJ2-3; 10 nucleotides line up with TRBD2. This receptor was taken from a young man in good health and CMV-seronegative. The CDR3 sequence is CASSEYGLAGATSPDTQYF. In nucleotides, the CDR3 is TGTGCCAGCAGTGAGTACGGGCTAGCGGGGGCTACTAGCCCAGATACGCAGTATTTT.